The present T cell receptor (beta chain) was sequenced within a study of OX40 agonist ivuxolimab in advanced cancers. Study-level information: Patients receiving dose escalation had hepatocellular carcinoma, melanoma, renal cell or head and neck cancer. One hepatocellular carcinoma and two cutaneous melanoma patients partially responded.

Here immunoSEQ multiplex PCR was the method, and the copy in TCRdb shows in-frame clones only, minus some. The sample yields under 85,000 clones, 88% seen once. As to this clone: Its target is not known.

Findings and caveats of the study: Partial responders receiving 0.1-3.0 mg/kg showed among the lowest clonal expansion. Blood T cells, both CD4+ and CD8+, expanded clonally by week 6 at 0.1 to 3.0 mg/kg.

The length of the CDR3 is 16 residues. The germline V and J ends were trimmed by 7 bases and 1 base, with 19 bases remaining between them. Germline assignment: CDR1 MNHEY and CDR2 SMNVEV (reference sequence). The rearrangement uses TRBV27 and TRBJ1-1; D is possibly TRBD1 (6 bases). The sequence derives from an adult with an advanced solid tumor such as melanoma, head and neck, liver or kidney cancer. The source was CD4+ or CD8+ T cells sorted from blood, collected in a trial of the OX40 agonist ivuxolimab. Here the CDR3 reads CASTSNPWTANTEAFF. DNA of the CDR3: TGTGCCAGCACCTCCAATCCCTGGACAGCGAACACTGAAGCTTTCTTT.